This paragraph covers one T cell receptor (beta chain) sequence. This clone may be a read error of a much larger clone one base away. The sample carries other DNA sequences with the same CDR3. This entry comes from a study of blood T cell repertoires in COVID-19. Study-wide background: Specimens from acute and convalescent COVID-19 originated in the United States, Italy and Spain. In each case, the material was cDNA or gDNA derived from T cells, B-cell-depleted T cells, or PBMCs.

Trimming pared 4 bases from V and 2 bases from J, leaving 9 bases between. Germline CDR1 reads MGHRA; CDR2 reads YSYEKL. This CDR3 is 13 amino acids long. Original data processing: Scientists estimated how many nucleated cells there were by amplifying reference gene primers. Some clones are missing from TCRdb's copy, which holds only in-frame ones; the method was immunoSEQ multiplex PCR. That table furnishes V, J and clone size, whereas the DNA furnished D and trimming. The repertoire consists of 200,000 to 250,000 clones, with just over 85% occurring once and the leading ten covering approximately 2.1%.

The chain combines TRBV4-1 with TRBJ2-7, with D maybe TRBD1 (5 bases). Sequences were obtained from peripheral blood. The TCR was taken from a man in his thirties or forties who had recovered from COVID-19. CDR3 protein: CASSPQVTYEQYF. The CDR3 DNA reads as TGCGCCAGCAGCCCACAGGTAACCTACGAGCAGTACTTC.